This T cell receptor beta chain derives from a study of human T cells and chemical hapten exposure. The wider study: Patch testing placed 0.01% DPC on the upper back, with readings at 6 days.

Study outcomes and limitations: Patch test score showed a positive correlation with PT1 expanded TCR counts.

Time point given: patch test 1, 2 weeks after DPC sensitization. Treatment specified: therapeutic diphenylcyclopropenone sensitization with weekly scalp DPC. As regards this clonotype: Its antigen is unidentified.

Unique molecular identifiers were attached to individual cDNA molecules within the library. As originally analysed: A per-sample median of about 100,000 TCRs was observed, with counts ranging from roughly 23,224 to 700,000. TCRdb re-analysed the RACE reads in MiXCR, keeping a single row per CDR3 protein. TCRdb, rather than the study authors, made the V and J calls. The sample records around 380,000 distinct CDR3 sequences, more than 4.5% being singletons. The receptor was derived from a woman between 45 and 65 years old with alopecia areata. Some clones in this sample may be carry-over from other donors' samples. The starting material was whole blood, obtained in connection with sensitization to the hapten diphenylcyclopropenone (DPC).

CDR3 sequence (DNA): TGTGCCAGCAGTGAAGCCGCAGACCTCGGGGAGCAGTACTTC. Translated: CASSEAADLGEQYF. This chain joins TRBV2 and TRBJ2-7; D uncertain. Germline V gives CDR1 SNHLY, CDR2 FYNNEI. The CDR3 spans 14 residues. V gave up 0 bases and J gave up 7 bases, with 13 bases separating them.